The clone carrying this T cell receptor beta chain showed up many times. Its matching antigen is unknown. Quantitative 5'-RACE with molecular barcodes generated TCR beta libraries. MiXCR was run by TCRdb on the 5' RACE reads, yielding one entry per CDR3 protein. The sample comprises around 150,000 distinct CDR3 sequences, about 6.7% of which are singletons, and over 10% rests with the top ten. The data were obtained in a study of CD8 T cells in ankylosing spondylitis. Notes on the study in general: Matched ankylosing spondylitis synovial fluid reportedly contained a significantly enriched population of disease-linked clones. CD8+ disease-linked clones were present at relatively low frequencies in blood. A motif of roughly 8 highly homologous TCR beta variants was seen as apparently characteristic of ankylosing spondylitis blood.

The sample was blood, either unsorted or a sorted T cell fraction (not recorded which). This TCR was sampled from a female donor with ankylosing spondylitis or in good health (not recorded which).

The CDR3 nucleotides are TGCGCCAGCAGTCCACACCAGGGAGGGGGCGTGGAGACCCAGTACTTC. The encoded protein is CASSPHQGGGVETQYF. This sequence joins TRBV5-1 and TRBJ2-5; D may correspond to TRBD1 or TRBD2 (7 bases each). There are 16 residues in the CDR3. CDR1 and CDR2 from the germline V gene are SGHRS and YFSETQ. Trimming stripped 5 bases from V and 5 bases from J, with 22 bases between.